This passage covers 24 T cell receptor beta chains from one sample sequenced in a study of blood T cells in healthy people across ages. A second PCR, run for roughly 7 to 11 cycles, used a sample-barcoded 5' primer plus a J-beta primer mix. TCRdb processed the 5' RACE reads anew with MiXCR; each CDR3 protein has one entry. Here the sample spans 1.5 million to 2 million distinct CDR3 sequences, almost 35% being singletons. The material sequenced was blood. These receptors were taken from a woman under 40 in good health.

The chain carries TRBV29-1 and TRBJ2-7, with 9 bases fitting TRBD2. The DNA end is a closer match to TRBJ2-5, so the J assignment may be wrong. CDR3 size: 13 residues. Germline assignment: CDR1 SQVTM and CDR2 ANQGSEA. The CDR3 sequence: CSVAGTSRETQYF. The CDR3 DNA reads TGCAGCGTTGCCGGGACTAGCAGGGAGACCCAGTACTTC.

The chain has TRBV15 and TRBJ2-4, with 14 nucleotides matching TRBD2. The tail of the sequence fits TRBJ2-5 better, so the J call may be wrong. The CDR3 is 16 amino acids. Germline V gene sequence: CDR1 LNHNV, CDR2 YYDKDF (reference sequence). Here the CDR3 reads CATSFQTSGGAETQYF. CDR3 sequence (DNA): TGTGCCACCAGCTTCCAGACTAGCGGGGGGGCGGAGACCCAGTACTTC.

This clonotype has ten or more counts. This chain links TRBV4-1 with TRBJ2-7; D is uncertain. V gave up 0 bases and J gave up 3 bases, with 12 bases separating them. Germline assignment: CDR1 MGHRA and CDR2 YSYEKL. This CDR3 contains 15 residues. In DNA form, the CDR3 reads TGCGCCAGCAGCCAAGATAATGGCCAGCTCTACGAGCAGTACTTC. This sequence encodes CASSQDNGQLYEQYF.

This clonotype was picked up a small number of times. V is TRBV12-5 and J is TRBJ2-7, with a weak D call TRBD1 (6 bases). This CDR3 is built from 15 residues. V was clipped by 2 bases and J by 2 bases, with 13 bases between them. Per the germline V gene, CDR1 is LGHNT and CDR2 is FRNRAP. CDR3 sequence reads: CASGLHRDPTYEQYF. As DNA, the CDR3 is TGTGCTAGTGGTTTGCACAGGGATCCGACCTACGAGCAGTACTTC.

A note on this clonotype: A junction boundary mismatches the germline segment, possibly from a read error. This chain links TRBV5-5 with TRBJ2-1; tentatively, D is TRBD1 (6 bases). The CDR3 consists of 15 residues. Germline V gene sequence: CDR1 SGHKS, CDR2 YYEKEE (reference sequence). The CDR3 DNA sequence: TGTGCCTGCAGCCTCACAGGGTCGGGCCACAATGAGCAGTTCTTC. It codes for CACSLTGSGHNEQFF.

The chain combines TRBV9 with TRBJ2-1; possibly TRBD1 for D (5 bases). This CDR3 contains 16 residues. Trimming removed 0 bases from V and 3 bases from J, with 13 bases in between. Germline CDR1 and CDR2: SGDLS and YYNGEE. CDR3 DNA: TGTGCCAGCAGCGTAGGAAAGGGGCGCATCTACAATGAGCAGTTCTTC. Translating gives CASSVGKGRIYNEQFF.

Many counts were recorded for this clonotype. The CDR3 DNA follows: TGCAGTGCTAAAGGAGCAGGGATCTATGGCTACACCTTC. Translation gives CSAKGAGIYGYTF. This chain uses TRBV20-1 with TRBJ1-2; maybe TRBD1 (5 bases). Germline loops: CDR1 DFQATT, CDR2 SNEGSKA (reference sequence). V lost 4 bases and J lost 4, with 13 bases in between. This CDR3 contains 13 residues.

With respect to this clonotype: A much larger clone lies one base from this, so it may be a read error. V and J are TRBV3-1 and TRBJ2-4; D might be TRBD1 (5 bases). The DNA end is more similar to TRBJ2-5, so the J call may be wrong. The CDR3 consists of 17 residues. Germline loops: CDR1 LGHDT, CDR2 YNNKEL (reference sequence). Here the CDR3 DNA reads TGTGCCAGCAGCCAAGGGCTCAGAAGGAGACAGAGGGAGACCCAGTACTTC. It yields the protein CASSQGLRRRQRETQYF.

Many counts were recorded for this clonotype. The junction departs from germline at one end; a sequencing error may be responsible. This chain uses TRBV5-6 with TRBJ2-7; D is unclear. Germline CDR1 reads SGHDT; CDR2 reads YYEEEE. CDR3 length: 14 residues. Written as DNA, the CDR3 is TGCGCCAGCAGCTTGGGCAGATCGACCTACGAGCAGTACTTC. Protein product: CASSLGRSTYEQYF.

At least ten counts were recorded for this clonotype. This chain joins TRBV20-1 and TRBJ2-7; 8 bases fit TRBD1. This CDR3 spans 15 amino acids. The V gene end was trimmed by 0 bases and the J gene end by 2 bases; junction bases not matched to a gene: 6. Germline CDR1 is DFQATT and CDR2 is SNEGSKA (reference sequence). CDR3 nucleotides: TGCAGTGCTAGAGATGGGCAGGGGGCACCCTACGAGCAGTACTTC. Translation gives CSARDGQGAPYEQYF.

The CDR3 DNA reads as TGTGCCAGCACCCGGACAGGGGGATTTTATGGCTACACCTTC. Amino acids: CASTRTGGFYGYTF. The chain recombines TRBV27 with TRBJ1-2, with 10 bases aligning to TRBD1. CDR1 MNHEY and CDR2 SMNVEV come from the germline V gene (reference sequence). The V gene end was trimmed by 7 bases and the J gene end by 5 bases; junction bases not matched to a gene: 7. The CDR3 extends over 14 amino acids.

This chain joins TRBV9 and TRBJ1-6; D may be TRBD1 (6 bases). V was shortened by 0 bases and J by 11 bases, with 12 bases between the two germline ends. Germline V gives CDR1 SGDLS, CDR2 YYNGEE. The CDR3 loop spans 14 amino acids. This CDR3 reads CASSVDTGYPPLHF. Here the CDR3 DNA reads TGTGCCAGCAGCGTAGATACAGGGTATCCACCCCTCCACTTT. Variable domain in full (rest from reference TRBV9 and TRBJ1-6): DSGVTQTPKHLITATGQRVTLRCSPRSGDLSVYWYQQSLDQGLQFLIQYYNGEERAKGNILERFSAQQFPDLHSELNLSSLELGDSALYFCASSVDTGYPPLHFGNGTRLTVT.

Remarks on this clonotype: A much larger clonotype is one base distant, so this may be a read error. V gene TRBV7-2 combines with J gene TRBJ1-1; D uncertain. This CDR3 is 13 amino acids long. Germline V CDR1 and CDR2: SGHTA, FQGNSA. With 3 bases removed from V and 4 bases from J, the gap between germline ends came to 9 bases. The CDR3 DNA reads as TGTGCCAGCAGCTTGATGGCCGTCACTGAAGCTTTCTTT. Translated, it gives CASSLMAVTEAFF.

The sample holds a few counts of this clonotype. The CDR3 reads CATSIQGVAETQYF. The CDR3 DNA reads TGTGCCACCAGTATCCAGGGGGTGGCAGAGACCCAGTACTTC. The V and J genes are TRBV15 and TRBJ2-5; TRBD1 matches at 7 bases. J was trimmed by 4 bases and V by 6 bases; bases with no gene match: 8. Germline CDR1 reads LNHNV; CDR2 reads YYDKDF (reference sequence). This CDR3 is 14 amino acids long.

The V call is TRBV28, the J call TRBJ2-5; 10 positions match TRBD2. V dropped 3 bases and J dropped 4; count of bases not matched to a gene: 11. Germline loops: CDR1 MDHEN, CDR2 SYDVKM. The CDR3 spans 17 residues. The DNA for the CDR3 is TGTGCCAGCAGTTTCCCCCAGCGGGAGGGCCCCGGAGAGACCCAGTACTTC. As protein: CASSFPQREGPGETQYF.

This clonotype was picked up a small number of times. The rearrangement uses TRBV29-1 and TRBJ1-5; D might be TRBD1 (5 bases). CDR3 length: 14 residues. Germline values: CDR1 SQVTM, CDR2 ANQGSEA. V dropped 4 bases and J dropped 4 bases, with 14 bases sitting between them. CDR3 sequence reads: CSVGAQGGNQPQHF. The DNA for the CDR3 is TGCAGCGTTGGGGCGCAGGGAGGTAATCAGCCCCAGCATTTT.

This clonotype has just a few counts. CDR3 in DNA: TGTGCCAGCAGTTACGGACTAGCGGACAATGAGCAGTTCTTC. Residues: CASSYGLADNEQFF. This chain uses TRBV6-6 with TRBJ2-1, with 10 nucleotides matching TRBD2. Germline V CDR1 and CDR2: MNHNY, SVGAGI (reference sequence). This CDR3 has 14 amino acids. After removal of 2 bases from V and 5 bases from J, the junction contained 0 bases not matched to a gene.

This clonotype was found a few times. The gene calls are TRBV4-1 and TRBJ1-3; unclear D gene. There are 14 residues in the CDR3. Trimming removed 8 bases from V and 2 bases from J, with 13 bases in between. Germline CDR1 and CDR2: MGHRA and YSYEKL. CDR3 amino acids: CASRPAAPGNTIYF. The CDR3, as DNA: TGCGCCAGCCGCCCAGCAGCTCCTGGAAACACCATATATTTT.

The chain has TRBV7-8 and TRBJ2-5, with TRBD2 matching over 9 bases. The J call may not be correct, given that the DNA end is closer to TRBJ2-7. The germline V gene encodes CDR1 SGHVS and CDR2 FQNEAQ. This CDR3 has 18 residues. The CDR3 region is CASSFGRRGGQGTYEQYF. Here the CDR3 DNA reads TGTGCCAGCAGCTTCGGACGGCGGGGGGGCCAAGGAACGTACGAGCAGTACTTC.

Regarding this clonotype: A much larger clone lies one base from this, so it may be a read error. The chain uses TRBV12-3 or TRBV12-4 and TRBJ2-7, with D possibly being TRBD2 (7 bases). V shed 6 bases and J shed 7 bases, with 16 bases lying between them. The length of the CDR3 is 13 residues. The chain's CDR3 is CASRRGGNNEQYF. CDR3 bases: TGTGCCAGCAGGAGGGGGGGAAACAATGAGCAGTACTTC.

This clonotype was observed at least ten times. DNA for the CDR3: TGCAGCGTCGGGCCCCGGACAGGGGGCGCAGATACGCAGTATTTT. It yields the protein CSVGPRTGGADTQYF. The rearrangement uses TRBV29-1 and TRBJ2-3; 11 bases map to TRBD1. V gave up 6 bases and J gave up 4 bases; unmatched junction bases: 9. Germline values: CDR1 SQVTM, CDR2 ANQGSEA. The CDR3 has 15 residues.

The chain recombines TRBV6-6 with TRBJ2-1; D gene uncertain. The germline V and J ends were trimmed by 8 bases and 9 bases, with 17 bases remaining between them. Germline-derived CDR1 and CDR2 are MNHNY and SVGAGI (reference sequence). This CDR3 comprises 13 residues. The CDR3 loop is CASRLGMLGEQFF. In DNA form, the CDR3 reads TGTGCCAGCCGGTTGGGGATGCTCGGTGAGCAGTTCTTC.

The V and J genes are TRBV20-1 and TRBJ2-3, with 8 nucleotides matching TRBD1. The germline gives CDR1 DFQATT, CDR2 SNEGSKA (reference sequence). The CDR3 loop spans 14 amino acids. Germline trimming cut 1 base from V and 5 bases from J; bases unmatched to any gene: 5. The CDR3 DNA sequence: TGCAGTGCTAGAGGGGCAGGGGGCGGAGATACGCAGTATTTT. Its translation is CSARGAGGGDTQYF.

This chain uses TRBV27 with TRBJ1-2; D unresolved. This CDR3 spans 13 amino acids. Trimming took 4 bases from V and 6 from J, leaving 12 bases between them. Germline V gene sequence: CDR1 MNHEY, CDR2 SMNVEV (reference sequence). The CDR3 reads CASSYSQTDGYTF. In DNA form, the CDR3 reads TGTGCCAGCAGTTATTCTCAGACCGATGGCTACACCTTC.